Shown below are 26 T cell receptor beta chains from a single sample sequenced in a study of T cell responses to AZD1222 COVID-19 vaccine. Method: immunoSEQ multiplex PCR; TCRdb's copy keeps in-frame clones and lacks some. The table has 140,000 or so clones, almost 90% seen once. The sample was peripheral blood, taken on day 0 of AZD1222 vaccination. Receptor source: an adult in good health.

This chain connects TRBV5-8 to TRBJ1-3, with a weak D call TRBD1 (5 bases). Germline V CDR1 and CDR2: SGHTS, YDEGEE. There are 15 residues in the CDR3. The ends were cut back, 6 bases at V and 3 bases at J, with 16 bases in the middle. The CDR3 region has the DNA TGTGCCAGCACCCCGGCGGGGGTGGGTGGAAACACCATATATTTT. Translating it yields CASTPAGVGGNTIYF. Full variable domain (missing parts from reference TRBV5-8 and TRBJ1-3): EAGVTQSPTHLIKTRGQQATLRCSPISGHTSVYWYQQALGLGLQFLLWYDEGEERNRGNFPPRFSGRQFPNYSSELNVNALELEDSALYLCASTPAGVGGNTIYFGEGSWLTVV.

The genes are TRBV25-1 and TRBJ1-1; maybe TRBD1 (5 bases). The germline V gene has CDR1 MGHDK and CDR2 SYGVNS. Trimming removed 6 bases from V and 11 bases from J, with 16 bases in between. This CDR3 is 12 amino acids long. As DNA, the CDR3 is TGTGCCAGCAGGGACTCTCAGGGAGCTGCTTTCTTT. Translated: CASRDSQGAAFF. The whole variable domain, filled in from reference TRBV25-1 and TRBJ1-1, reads EADIYQTPRYLVIGTGKKITLECSQTMGHDKMYWYQQDPGMELHLIHYSYGVNSTEKGDLSSESTVSRIRTEHFPLTLESARPSHTSQYLCASRDSQGAAFFGQGTRLTVV.

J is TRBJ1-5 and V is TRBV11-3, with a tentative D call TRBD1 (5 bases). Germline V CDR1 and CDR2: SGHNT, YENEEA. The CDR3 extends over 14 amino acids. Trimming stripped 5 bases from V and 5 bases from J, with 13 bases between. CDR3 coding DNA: TGTGCCAGCAGCACTACGACAGCCTATCAGCCCCAGCATTTT. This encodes CASSTTTAYQPQHF.

CDR3 region: CASSLRAALYQETQYF. The CDR3 DNA sequence: TGTGCCAGCAGCCTTCGGGCCGCCCTCTACCAAGAGACCCAGTACTTC. The chain recombines TRBV3-1 (or the pseudogene TRBV3-2) with TRBJ2-5; no reliable D call. Germline V gives CDR1 LGHDT, CDR2 YNNKEL (reference sequence). Between the trimmed V and J ends, which lost 4 bases and 0 bases, there was a span of 15 bases. The CDR3 has 16 amino acids.

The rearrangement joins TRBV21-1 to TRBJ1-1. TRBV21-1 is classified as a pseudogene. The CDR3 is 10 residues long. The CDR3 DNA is TGTGCCAGACCATACGACGAAGCTTTCTTT. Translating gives CARPYDEAFF.

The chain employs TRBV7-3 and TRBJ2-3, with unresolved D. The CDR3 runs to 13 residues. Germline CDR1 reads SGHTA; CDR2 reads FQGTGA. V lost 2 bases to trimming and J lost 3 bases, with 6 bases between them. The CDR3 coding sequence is TGTGCCAGCAGCTTACCGGAAACAGATACGCAGTATTTT. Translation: CASSLPETDTQYF.

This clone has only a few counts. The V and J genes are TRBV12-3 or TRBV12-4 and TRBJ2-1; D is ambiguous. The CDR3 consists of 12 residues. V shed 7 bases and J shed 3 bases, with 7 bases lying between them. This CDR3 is CASNTYYNEQFF. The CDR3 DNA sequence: TGTGCCAGCAACACGTACTACAATGAGCAGTTCTTC.

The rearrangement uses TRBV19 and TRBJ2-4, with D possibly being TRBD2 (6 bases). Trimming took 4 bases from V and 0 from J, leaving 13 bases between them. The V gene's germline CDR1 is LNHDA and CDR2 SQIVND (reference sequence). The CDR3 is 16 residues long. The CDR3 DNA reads TGTGCCAGTAGTAGTCTCGGGGGTATAGCCAAAAACATTCAGTACTTC. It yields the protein CASSSLGGIAKNIQYF.

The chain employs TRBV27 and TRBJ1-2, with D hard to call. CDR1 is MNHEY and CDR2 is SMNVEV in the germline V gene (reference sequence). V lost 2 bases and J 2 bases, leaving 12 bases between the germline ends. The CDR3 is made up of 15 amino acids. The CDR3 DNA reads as TGTGCCAGCAGTTTAAACGCAGGCCCCAACTATGGCTACACCTTC. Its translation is CASSLNAGPNYGYTF.

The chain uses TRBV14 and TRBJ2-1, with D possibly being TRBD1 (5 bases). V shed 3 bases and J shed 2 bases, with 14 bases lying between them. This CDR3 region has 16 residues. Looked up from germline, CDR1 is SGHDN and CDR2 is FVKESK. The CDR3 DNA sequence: TGTGCCAGCAGCCACCCCAGGGCCGTAACCTACAATGAGCAGTTCTTC. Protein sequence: CASSHPRAVTYNEQFF.

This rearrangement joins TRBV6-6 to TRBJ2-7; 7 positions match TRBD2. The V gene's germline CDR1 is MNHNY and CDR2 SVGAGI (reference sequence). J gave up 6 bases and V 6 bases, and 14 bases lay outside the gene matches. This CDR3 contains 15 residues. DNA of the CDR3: TGTGCCAGCAGCTCCGTGGGGGGGGTAGCCTCCGAGCAGTACTTC. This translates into CASSSVGGVASEQYF.

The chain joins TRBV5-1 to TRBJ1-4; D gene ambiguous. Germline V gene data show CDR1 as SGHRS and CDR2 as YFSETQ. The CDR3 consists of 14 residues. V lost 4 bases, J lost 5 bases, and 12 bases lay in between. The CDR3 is CASSALDGNEKLFF. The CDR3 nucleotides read TGCGCCAGCAGCGCCTTGGACGGGAATGAAAAACTGTTTTTT.

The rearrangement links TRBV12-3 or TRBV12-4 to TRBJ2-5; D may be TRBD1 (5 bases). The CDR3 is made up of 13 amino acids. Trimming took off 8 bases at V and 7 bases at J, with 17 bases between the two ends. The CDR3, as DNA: TGTGCCAGCTTGCAGGGCCTCTGGGGGACCCAGTACTTC. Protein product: CASLQGLWGTQYF.

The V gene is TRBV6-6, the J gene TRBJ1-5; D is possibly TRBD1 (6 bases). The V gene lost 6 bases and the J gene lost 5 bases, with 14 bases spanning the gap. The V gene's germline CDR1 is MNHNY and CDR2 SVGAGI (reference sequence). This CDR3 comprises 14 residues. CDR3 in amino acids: CASSPDRLDQPQHF. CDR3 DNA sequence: TGTGCCAGCAGCCCCGACAGGTTGGATCAGCCCCAGCATTTT.

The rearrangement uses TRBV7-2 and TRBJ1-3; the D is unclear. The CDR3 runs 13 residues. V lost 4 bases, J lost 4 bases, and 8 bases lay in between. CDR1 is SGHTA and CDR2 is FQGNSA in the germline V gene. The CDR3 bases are TGTGCCAGCAGCTCCCCCCCAGGAAACACCATATATTTT. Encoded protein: CASSSPPGNTIYF.

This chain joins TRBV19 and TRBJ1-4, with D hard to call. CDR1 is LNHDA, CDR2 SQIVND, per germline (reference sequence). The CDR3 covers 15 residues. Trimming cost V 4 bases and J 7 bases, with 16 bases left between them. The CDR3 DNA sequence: TGTGCCAGTAGTACCGCCAACCTACCGGGTGAAAAACTGTTTTTT. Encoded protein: CASSTANLPGEKLFF.

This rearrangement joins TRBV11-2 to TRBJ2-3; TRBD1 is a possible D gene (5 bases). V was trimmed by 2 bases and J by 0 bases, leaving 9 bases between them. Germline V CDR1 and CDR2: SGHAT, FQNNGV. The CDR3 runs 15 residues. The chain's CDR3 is CASSLTGYSTDTQYF. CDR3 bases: TGTGCCAGCAGCTTAACAGGTTATAGCACAGATACGCAGTATTTT.

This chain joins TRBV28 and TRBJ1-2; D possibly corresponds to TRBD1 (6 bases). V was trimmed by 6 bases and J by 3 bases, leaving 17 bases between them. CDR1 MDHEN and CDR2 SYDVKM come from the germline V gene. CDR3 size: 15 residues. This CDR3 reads CASSRMTGLYYGYTF. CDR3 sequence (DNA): TGTGCCAGCAGCCGTATGACAGGCCTGTACTATGGCTACACCTTC.

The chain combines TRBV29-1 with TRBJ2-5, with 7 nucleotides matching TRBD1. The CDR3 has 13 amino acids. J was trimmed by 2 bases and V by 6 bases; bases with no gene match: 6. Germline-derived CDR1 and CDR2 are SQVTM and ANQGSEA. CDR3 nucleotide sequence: TGCAGCGTCATGACAGGGAATCAAGAGACCCAGTACTTC. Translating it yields CSVMTGNQETQYF.

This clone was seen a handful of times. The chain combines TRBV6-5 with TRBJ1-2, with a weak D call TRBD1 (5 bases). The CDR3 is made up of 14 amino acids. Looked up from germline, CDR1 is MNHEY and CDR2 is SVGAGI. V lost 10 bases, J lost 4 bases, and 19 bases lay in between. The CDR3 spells CATHPWGGAYGYTF. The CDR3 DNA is TGTGCCACCCACCCCTGGGGGGGAGCCTATGGCTACACCTTC.

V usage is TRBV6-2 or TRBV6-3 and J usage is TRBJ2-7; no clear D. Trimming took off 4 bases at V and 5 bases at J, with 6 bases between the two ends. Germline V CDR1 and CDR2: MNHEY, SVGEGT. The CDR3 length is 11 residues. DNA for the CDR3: TGTGCCAGCAGTTCTGGGGACGAGCAGTACTTC. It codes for CASSSGDEQYF.

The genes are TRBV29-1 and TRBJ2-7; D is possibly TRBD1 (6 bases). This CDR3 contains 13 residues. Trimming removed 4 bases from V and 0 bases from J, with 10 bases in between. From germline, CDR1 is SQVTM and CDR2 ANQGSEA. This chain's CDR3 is CSVVPGDSYEQYF. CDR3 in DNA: TGCAGCGTTGTGCCAGGGGACTCCTACGAGCAGTACTTC.

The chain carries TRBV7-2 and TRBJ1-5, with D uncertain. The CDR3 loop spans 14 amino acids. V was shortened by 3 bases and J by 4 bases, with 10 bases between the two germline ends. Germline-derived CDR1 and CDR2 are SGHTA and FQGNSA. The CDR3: CASSLSTLNQPQHF. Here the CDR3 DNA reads TGTGCCAGCAGCTTGTCGACCCTAAATCAGCCCCAGCATTTT.

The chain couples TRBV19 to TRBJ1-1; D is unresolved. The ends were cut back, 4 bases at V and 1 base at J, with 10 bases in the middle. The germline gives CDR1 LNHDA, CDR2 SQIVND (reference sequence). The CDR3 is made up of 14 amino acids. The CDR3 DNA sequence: TGTGCCAGTAGTACCTTTTTAAGGAACACTGAAGCTTTCTTT. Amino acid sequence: CASSTFLRNTEAFF.

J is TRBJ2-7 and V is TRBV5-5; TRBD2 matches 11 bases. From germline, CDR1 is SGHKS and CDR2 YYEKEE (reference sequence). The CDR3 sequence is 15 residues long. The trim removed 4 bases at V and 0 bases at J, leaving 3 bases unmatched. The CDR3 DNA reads TGTGCCAGCAGCCTGACTAGCGGGGACTCCTACGAGCAGTACTTC. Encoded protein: CASSLTSGDSYEQYF.

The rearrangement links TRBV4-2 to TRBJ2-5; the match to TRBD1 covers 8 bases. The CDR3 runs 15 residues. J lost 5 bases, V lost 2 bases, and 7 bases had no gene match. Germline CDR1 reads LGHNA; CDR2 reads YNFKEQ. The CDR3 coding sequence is TGTGCCAGCAGCCAAAATACAGGGGGTGCGGAGACCCAGTACTTC. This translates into CASSQNTGGAETQYF.